A single T cell receptor beta chain is shown here with its context. Antigen specificity is unknown. CDR1 ENHRY and CDR2 SYGVKD come from the germline V gene. Unmatched junction bases numbered 6, after V lost 8 bases and J lost 0 bases. The CDR3 is 14 amino acids. The assay was carried out at the deep level. In the study's own analysis: Filtering differed since immunoSEQ provided only junctions, with no quality scores. Profiled with immunoSEQ multiplex PCR; TCRdb holds only in-frame clones, not every one. That table furnishes V, J and clone size, whereas the DNA furnished D and trimming. The repertoire holds roughly 1,500,000 clones, with about 98% as singletons. The data belong to a study of shared clonotypes between healthy human individuals. Study context: CD4 naive and memory got three plates each, CD8 naive two, CD8 memory one.

Study results and caveats: Sample collection involved blood only; tissue repertoires are likely different.

The material sequenced was naive CD4+ T cells sorted from blood. As to subset: CD45RA+ positively selected. This clonotype was sampled from a man aged 25 to 40 in good health. The chain links TRBV10-3 to TRBJ1-1; 7 nucleotides line up with TRBD1. CDR3: CAIVSTGVNTEAFF. In DNA, the CDR3 is TGTGCCATCGTTTCCACAGGGGTGAACACTGAAGCTTTCTTT.